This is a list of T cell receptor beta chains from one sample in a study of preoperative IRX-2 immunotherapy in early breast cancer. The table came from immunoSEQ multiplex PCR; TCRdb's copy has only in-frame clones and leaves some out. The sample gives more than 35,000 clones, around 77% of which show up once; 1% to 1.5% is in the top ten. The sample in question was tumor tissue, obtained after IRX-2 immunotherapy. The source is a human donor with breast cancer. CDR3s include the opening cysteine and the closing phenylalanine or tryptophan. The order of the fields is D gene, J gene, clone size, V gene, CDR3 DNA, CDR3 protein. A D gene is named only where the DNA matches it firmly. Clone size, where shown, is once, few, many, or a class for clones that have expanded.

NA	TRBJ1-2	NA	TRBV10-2	TGCGCCAGCAGGGAGACAGTGAACTATGGCTACACCTTC	CASRETVNYGYTF
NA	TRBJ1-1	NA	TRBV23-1	TGCGCCAGCAGCTTGGGACAGAACACTGAAGCTTTCTTT	CASSLGQNTEAFF
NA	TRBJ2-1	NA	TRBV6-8	TGTGCCAGCAGTCGATCCCTGGCAGGGGGGTACAATGAGCAGTTCTTC	CASSRSLAGGYNEQFF
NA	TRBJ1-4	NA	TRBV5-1	TGCGCCAGCAGCCTCGGACACGGAGGAGAAAAACTGTTTTTT	CASSLGHGGEKLFF
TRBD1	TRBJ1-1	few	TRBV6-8	TGTGCCAGCAGGAGGACAGGGGCGAACACTGAAGCTTTCTTT	CASRRTGANTEAFF
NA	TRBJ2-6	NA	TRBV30	TGTGCCTGCCGGAACTCTGGGGCCAACGTCCTGACTTTC	CACRNSGANVLTF
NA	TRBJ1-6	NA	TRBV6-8	TGTGCCAGCAGTTACTCGGCAGAATCACCCCTCCACTTT	CASSYSAESPLHF
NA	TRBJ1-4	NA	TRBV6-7	TGTGCCAGCAGTCCCAGCTCAACTAATGAAAAACTGTTTTTT	CASSPSSTNEKLFF
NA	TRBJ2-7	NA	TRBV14	TGTGCCAGCAGCCACCAATCTCTCAGGGGTTCCTACGAGCAGTACTTC	CASSHQSLRGSYEQYF
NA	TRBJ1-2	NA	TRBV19	TGTGCCAGTAGTATAGCTCAAGAGAGGCCCTATGGCTACACCTTC	CASSIAQERPYGYTF
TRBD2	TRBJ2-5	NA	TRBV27	TGTGCCACCAGTGAAGCCGGGACGGGGGGGACCCAGTACTTC	CATSEAGTGGTQYF
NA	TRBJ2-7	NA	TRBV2	TGTGCCAGCATCGGCGGGGTCCCCTCCTACGAGCAGTACTTC	CASIGGVPSYEQYF
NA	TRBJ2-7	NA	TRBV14	TGTGCCAGCAGCCTCGACATCTTTGGGGGGTTAGAGCAGTACTTC	CASSLDIFGGLEQYF
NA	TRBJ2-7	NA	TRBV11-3	TGTGCCAGCAGGTTTGCCGGGACGCAGTACGAGCAGTACTTC	CASRFAGTQYEQYF
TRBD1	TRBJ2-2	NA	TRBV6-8	TGTGCCAGCAGTGGAGGACAGGGACGGGGCGGGGAGCTGTTTTTT	CASSGGQGRGGELFF
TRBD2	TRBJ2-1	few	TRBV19	TGTGCCAGTACCGGGGGGACTAGCAGAGACAATGAGCAGTTCTTC	CASTGGTSRDNEQFF
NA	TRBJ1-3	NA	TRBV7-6	TGTGCCAGCAGCTCCCAGGGGATTTTCCCTGGAAACACCATATATTTT	CASSSQGIFPGNTIYF
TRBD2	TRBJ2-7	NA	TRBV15	TGTGCCACCAGCAGAGATCGCGGGAGGGGCCAGGGGCCGTACGAGCAGTACTTC	CATSRDRGRGQGPYEQYF
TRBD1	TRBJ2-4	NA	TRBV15	TGTGCCAGCAGCTTGGGACAGGCCAAAAACATTCAGTACTTC	CASSLGQAKNIQYF
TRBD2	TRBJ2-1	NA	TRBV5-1	TGCGCCAGTTCGATCAGGGACTATGAAAACAATGAGCAGTTCTTC	CASSIRDYENNEQFF
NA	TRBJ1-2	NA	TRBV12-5	TGTGCCAGCACATCAACCTTCTGGGGCGGCCCCTATGGCTACACCTTC	CASTSTFWGGPYGYTF
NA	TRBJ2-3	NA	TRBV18	TGTGCCAGCTCACTGGGGACCCCCCCAGATACGCAGTATTTT	CASSLGTPPDTQYF
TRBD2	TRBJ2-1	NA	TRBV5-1	TGCGCCAGCAGCTCAATTAGCGGGAGAGGAAACAATGAGCAGTTCTTC	CASSSISGRGNNEQFF
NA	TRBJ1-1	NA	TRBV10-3	TGTGCCATCAGTGAGTCTTCGCAGGGCACTGAAGCTTTCTTT	CAISESSQGTEAFF
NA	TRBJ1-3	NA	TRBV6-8	TGTGCCAGCAGTGGAGGCTCTGGAAACACCATATATTTT	CASSGGSGNTIYF
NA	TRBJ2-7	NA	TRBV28	TGTGCCAGCAGTCCCCTGTTGGGAGGAACCTACGAGCAGTACTTC	CASSPLLGGTYEQYF
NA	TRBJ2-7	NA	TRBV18	TGTGCCAGCTCACCCACTAGCTCCGGGCCCTACGAGCAGTACTTC	CASSPTSSGPYEQYF
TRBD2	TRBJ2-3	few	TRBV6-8	TGTGCCAGCGGAGAGACGGGGGGTACGCAGTATTTT	CASGETGGTQYF
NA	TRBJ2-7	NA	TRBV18	TGTGCCAGCTCACCACCGGGCTCCCCCTACGAGCAGTACTTC	CASSPPGSPYEQYF
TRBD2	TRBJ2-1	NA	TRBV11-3	TGTGCCAGCAGCTTTAGCGGGGGGGCCGATGAGCAGTTCTTC	CASSFSGGADEQFF
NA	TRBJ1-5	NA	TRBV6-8	TGTGCCAGCAGTCCGGAAGGGGGTAGCAATCAGCCCCAGCATTTT	CASSPEGGSNQPQHF
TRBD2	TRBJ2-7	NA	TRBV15	TGTGCCACCAGCAGACGAATTAGCGGGACTGGGGTCTACGAGCAGTACTTC	CATSRRISGTGVYEQYF
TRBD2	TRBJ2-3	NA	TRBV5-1	TGCGCCAGCAGCTTTCTCCTGGCGGGAGCGGGAGGGGTCGAGCAAACGCAGTATTTT	CASSFLLAGAGGVEQTQYF
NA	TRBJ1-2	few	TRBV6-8	TGTGCCAGCAGTTCCCAGGGAGGGGGTCTTGGCTACACCTTC	CASSSQGGGLGYTF
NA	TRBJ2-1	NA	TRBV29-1	TGCAGCGTTGTCGTTGGGGTGGCGGGAACATATGAGCAGTTCTTC	CSVVVGVAGTYEQFF
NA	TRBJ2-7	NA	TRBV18	TGTGCCAGCTCACCACTCACGGGGGTCGAGCAGTACTTC	CASSPLTGVEQYF
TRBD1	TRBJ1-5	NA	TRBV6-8	TGTGCCAGCAGTTATAGACAGGGCGAGTGGCCCCAGCATTTT	CASSYRQGEWPQHF
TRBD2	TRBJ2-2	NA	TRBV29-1	TGCAGCGTTGTTCTAGCGGGAGGGCCTATCCCCGGGGAGCTGTTTTTT	CSVVLAGGPIPGELFF
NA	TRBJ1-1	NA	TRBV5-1	TGCGCCAGCAGCGTGAGTTCCGGCGGGAGGTGGTCGGAAGCTTTCTTT	CASSVSSGGRWSEAFF
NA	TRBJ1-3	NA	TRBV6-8	TGTGCCAGCAGTCCTACGACATTCGCTGGAAACACCATATATTTT	CASSPTTFAGNTIYF
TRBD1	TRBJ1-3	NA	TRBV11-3	TGTGCCAGCAGCCCACAGGGGGCGCGGGGAAACACCATATATTTT	CASSPQGARGNTIYF
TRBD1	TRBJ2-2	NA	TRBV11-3	TGTGCCAGCAGCTCAGGGGGATGGGGCAGCGACACCGGGGAGCTGTTTTTT	CASSSGGWGSDTGELFF
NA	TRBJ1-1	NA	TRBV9	TGTGCCAGCAGTCCTGTACCGAACACTGAAGCTTTCTTT	CASSPVPNTEAFF
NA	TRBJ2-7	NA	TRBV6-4	TGTGCCAGCAGTGAAGGGTCCCACCGTTGGGAGCAGTACTTC	CASSEGSHRWEQYF
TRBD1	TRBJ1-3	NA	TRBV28	TGTGCCAGCAGTCCCACAGGGGGCAGAAACACCATATATTTT	CASSPTGGRNTIYF
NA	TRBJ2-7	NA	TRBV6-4	TGTGCCAGCAGAGAGGCCGGGAGCTCCTACGAGCAGTACTTC	CASREAGSSYEQYF
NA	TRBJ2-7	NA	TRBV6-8	TGTGCCAGCAGTTACGGGGTCCCCTCCTACGAGCAGTACTTC	CASSYGVPSYEQYF
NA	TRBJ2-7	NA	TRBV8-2	TGTGCCAGCAGTTTCTCGACCCCTTTTTCGGAGCAGTACTTC	CASSFSTPFSEQYF
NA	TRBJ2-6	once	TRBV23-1	TGCGCCAGCAGGAGGGGGGCTGGGGCCAACGTCCTGACTTTC	CASRRGAGANVLTF
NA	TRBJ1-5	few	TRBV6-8	TGTGCCAGCAGTGATCTTTTATTCGACAGTAGCAATCAGCCCCAGCATTTT	CASSDLLFDSSNQPQHF
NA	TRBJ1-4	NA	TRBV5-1	TGCGCCAGCAGCTGGGACGGATCTAATGAAAAACTGTTTTTT	CASSWDGSNEKLFF
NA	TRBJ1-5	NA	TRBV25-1	TGTGCCAGCAGTGACCGAACAGGTCAGCCCCAGCATTTT	CASSDRTGQPQHF
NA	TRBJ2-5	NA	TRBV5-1	TGCGCCAGCAGCTTGGGTAGCCCACAAGAGACCCAGTACTTC	CASSLGSPQETQYF
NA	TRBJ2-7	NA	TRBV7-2	TGTGCCAGCAGCTGGACAGCCCTCTACGAGCAGTACTTC	CASSWTALYEQYF
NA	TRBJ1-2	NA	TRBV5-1	TGCGCCAGCAGCGTCGGCCCCTCGGCCTATGGCTACACCTTC	CASSVGPSAYGYTF